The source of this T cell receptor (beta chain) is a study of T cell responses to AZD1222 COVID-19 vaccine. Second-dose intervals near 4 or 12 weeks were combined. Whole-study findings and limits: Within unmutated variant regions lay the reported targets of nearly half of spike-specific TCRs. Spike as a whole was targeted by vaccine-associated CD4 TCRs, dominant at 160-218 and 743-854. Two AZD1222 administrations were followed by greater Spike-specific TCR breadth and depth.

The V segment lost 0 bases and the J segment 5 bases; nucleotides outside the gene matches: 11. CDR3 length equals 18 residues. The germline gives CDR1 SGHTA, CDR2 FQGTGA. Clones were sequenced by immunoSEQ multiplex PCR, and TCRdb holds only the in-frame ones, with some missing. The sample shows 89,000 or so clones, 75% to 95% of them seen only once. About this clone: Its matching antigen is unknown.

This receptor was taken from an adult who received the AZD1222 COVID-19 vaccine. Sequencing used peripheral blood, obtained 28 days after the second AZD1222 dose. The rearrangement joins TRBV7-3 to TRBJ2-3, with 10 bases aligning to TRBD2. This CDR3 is CASSLTLTIAGGGDTQYF. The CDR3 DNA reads TGTGCCAGCAGCTTAACACTAACTATAGCGGGAGGAGGAGATACGCAGTATTTT.